This TCR beta chain was sequenced for a study of T-cell reconstitution after alpha-beta-depleted transplantation in children. Germline loops: CDR1 ENHRY, CDR2 SYGVKD. The J segment lost 0 bases and the V segment lost 8 bases, leaving 3 bases of the junction unmatched. The CDR3 has 14 residues. Study observations and caveats: When one year had passed after transplant, most T-cell counts and diversity came from newly produced T cells.

The authors prepared the TCRbeta library with unique molecular identifiers. TCRdb independently ran MiXCR on the PCR reads; one entry per CDR3 protein. This sample yields hundreds of thousands of distinct CDR3 sequences, of which more than 20% are seen a single time; 4% to 5.5% belongs to the top ten. Of note for this clonotype: Its antigen remains unknown.

The sequence was collected from a female patient between 2 and 15 years old who had a stem cell transplant for congenital amegakaryocytic thrombocytopenia, so the T cells may come from the graft donor. This rearrangement joins TRBV10-3 to TRBJ2-2, with TRBD2 identical over 7 bases. The specimen was PBMCs, mostly from graft donor cells, collected 360 days after TCRalphabeta/CD19-depleted stem cell transplant. CDR3 residues: CAILADTNTGELFF. For the CDR3, the DNA is TGTGCCATCCTAGCGGACACGAACACCGGGGAGCTGTTTTTT.